Below are 5 T cell receptor beta chains sequenced from a single sample in a study of tumor-infiltrating lymphocytes in primary liver carcinoma. Co-extracting RNA and DNA was done with about 20-33 mg of unsorted bulk tissue as input. A primer matching the constant region was used to make TCR beta cDNA from 450 to 500 ng of total RNA. Investigators got TCR beta libraries out of three nested multiplex PCR rounds, done with slightly modified ARM-PCR. A C-beta reverse primer and TRBV1-TRBV30 forward primers served in each of the first two PCR rounds, at 9 to 11 cycles apiece. A single record per CDR3 protein comes from TCRdb applying MiXCR to the multiplex PCR reads. The sample consists of about 84,000 distinct CDR3 sequences, 65% to 80% of them appearing once. Sequencing used liver tumor tissue from sampling region 1. As for subset: tumor region T1, superior pole. The receptors stem from a man aged 35 to 55 with primary liver carcinoma and hepatitis B virus infection.

V usage is TRBV7-3 and J usage is TRBJ2-3, with 7 bases fitting TRBD2. Per germline, CDR1 SGHTA and CDR2 FQGTGA. J lost 4 bases, V lost 2 bases, and 6 bases had no gene match. This CDR3 is built from 15 residues. CDR3 nucleotides: TGTGCCAGCAGCTTATTTACGGGAGGTTCAGATACGCAGTATTTT. Translation: CASSLFTGGSDTQYF.

The genes are TRBV20-1 and TRBJ2-7, with 9 bases lining up with TRBD1. Trimming removed 5 bases from V and 6 bases from J; junction bases left unmatched: 14. The germline V gene encodes CDR1 DFQATT and CDR2 SNEGSKA (reference sequence). There are 15 residues in the CDR3. The CDR3 protein is CSAALETGGVSEQYF. The CDR3 coding sequence is TGCAGTGCTGCGCTCGAGACAGGGGGGGTAAGCGAGCAGTACTTC.

This clonotype was counted many times. This chain joins TRBV10-3 and TRBJ1-5, with D possibly being TRBD1 (6 bases). Deletions cut 2 bases from V and 5 bases from J, with 13 bases between. Per germline, CDR1 ENHRY and CDR2 SYGVKD. CDR3 length: 15 residues. CDR3 sequence (DNA): TGTGCCATCAGTGAGGCGGGACAAGAATATCAGCCCCAGCATTTT. It is translated as CAISEAGQEYQPQHF.

This clonotype showed up many times. The genes are TRBV4-1 and TRBJ2-2; 11 bases line up with TRBD2. The CDR3 contains 16 residues. Trimming took 3 bases from V and 1 from J; bases not matched to a gene: 1. Per germline, CDR1 MGHRA and CDR2 YSYEKL. In nucleotides, the CDR3 is TGCGCCAGCAGCCAGGGGACTAGCGGGAACACCGGGGAGCTGTTTTTT. Translating it yields CASSQGTSGNTGELFF.

The chain carries TRBV2 and TRBJ2-3, with D perhaps matching TRBD2 (7 bases). This CDR3 is 14 amino acids long. Deletions cut 1 base from V and 5 bases from J, with 10 bases between. Germline lookup yields CDR1 SNHLY and CDR2 FYNNEI. This chain's CDR3 is CASSEGGGKDTQYF. For the CDR3, the DNA is TGTGCCAGCAGTGAAGGGGGGGGCAAAGATACGCAGTATTTT.